The rows below give T cell receptor beta chains drawn from one sample of a study of OX40 agonist ivuxolimab in advanced cancers. TCRdb keeps only in-frame clones here, not all; method: immunoSEQ multiplex PCR. The data show 50,000 to 65,000 clones, 90% seen once. The sample here was CD4+ or CD8+ T cells sorted from blood, taken in a trial of the OX40 agonist ivuxolimab. These receptors were obtained from an adult with an advanced solid tumor such as melanoma, head and neck, liver or kidney cancer. Each CDR3 is given with its conserved first and last residue. Each record gives: D gene, clone size, V gene, J gene, CDR3 protein, CDR3 DNA. The D gene is left open where the match is weak. The size entry is marked missing in some rows and otherwise reads once, few, many or a size class.

>.|.|TRBV19|TRBJ2-1
CASKTTSFGNEQFF
TGTGCCAGTAAAACGACTAGTTTTGGCAATGAGCAGTTCTTC
>.|.|TRBV6-1|TRBJ2-2
CASSSGRELFF
TGTGCCAGCAGTTCGGGGAGGGAGCTGTTTTTT
>TRBD1|.|TRBV15|TRBJ2-7
CATSRELGTGYEQYF
TGTGCCACCAGCAGAGAACTCGGGACAGGGTACGAGCAGTACTTC
>TRBD1|.|TRBV5-1|TRBJ1-2
CASSPGDSNPNYGYTF
TGCGCCAGCAGCCCGGGGGACAGCAACCCTAACTATGGCTACACCTTC
>.|.|TRBV5-5|TRBJ2-1
CASSLPVARNEQFF
TGTGCCAGCAGCTTGCCCGTAGCCCGGAATGAGCAGTTCTTC
>.|.|TRBV28|TRBJ2-3
CASREKSTDTQYF
TGTGCCAGCAGAGAAAAAAGCACAGATACGCAGTATTTT
>.|.|TRBV30|TRBJ1-1
CACQPRAGTNTEAFF
TGTGCCTGTCAACCTAGGGCGGGGACGAACACTGAAGCTTTCTTT
>.|.|TRBV7-8|TRBJ1-2
CASSRAGSSIGGYTF
TGTGCCAGCAGCCGAGCGGGGTCGTCAATAGGTGGCTACACCTTC
>.|.|TRBV6-1|TRBJ2-7
CASSERGRTSYEQYF
TGTGCCAGCAGTGAGCGGGGACGAACCTCCTACGAGCAGTACTTC
>TRBD2|once|TRBV28|TRBJ2-5
CASSLSGGGVETQYF
TGTGCCAGCAGTTTATCTGGCGGGGGGGTGGAGACCCAGTACTTC
>TRBD2|.|TRBV27|TRBJ2-7
CASSSSGRASEQYF
TGTGCCAGCAGTTCTAGCGGGAGGGCCAGCGAGCAGTACTTC
>.|once|TRBV7-2|TRBJ1-3
CASSLLRLNSGNTIYF
TGTGCCAGCAGCTTATTGAGGTTAAACTCTGGAAACACCATATATTTT
>.|.|TRBV9|TRBJ2-1
CASSVATSNEQFF
TGTGCCAGCAGCGTAGCTACGAGCAATGAGCAGTTCTTC
>.|.|TRBV7-8|TRBJ1-6
CASSHGGDSPLHF
TGTGCCAGCAGCCACGGTGGAGATTCACCCCTCCACTTT
>.|.|TRBV29-1|TRBJ1-1
CSVVYGLMNTEAFF
TGCAGCGTTGTTTACGGGCTAATGAACACTGAAGCTTTCTTT
>TRBD2|.|TRBV9|TRBJ2-3
CASSLAGGSTDTQYF
TGTGCCAGCAGTCTAGCGGGGGGTAGCACAGATACGCAGTATTTT
>.|.|TRBV9|TRBJ2-5
CASSTFRDFQETQYF
TGTGCCAGCAGCACCTTTAGGGACTTCCAAGAGACCCAGTACTTC
>.|.|TRBV25-1|TRBJ1-1
CASRISRGGGTEAFF
TGTGCCAGCCGAATCAGTAGAGGGGGAGGAACTGAAGCTTTCTTT
>.|.|TRBV7-2|TRBJ1-1
CASTFTVNTEAFF
TGTGCCAGCACCTTCACGGTGAACACTGAAGCTTTCTTT
>.|.|TRBV19|TRBJ1-5
CASSIHPNSNQPQHF
TGTGCCAGTAGTATTCACCCTAATAGCAATCAGCCCCAGCATTTT
>.|.|TRBV11-3|TRBJ2-7
CASSLGEAYEQYF
TGTGCCAGCAGCTTAGGCGAGGCATACGAGCAGTACTTC
>.|.|TRBV21-1|TRBJ1-2
CASSKRGRRDREPNYGYTF
TGTGCCAGCAGCAAGAGGGGTCGAAGGGACAGGGAACCTAACTATGGCTACACCTTC
>.|.|TRBV5-4|TRBJ2-3
CASSAPLGGGKDTQYF
TGTGCCAGCAGCGCCCCTTTAGGCGGGGGCAAAGATACGCAGTATTTT
>TRBD2|.|TRBV7-2|TRBJ2-3
CASSLIPQRLAGTTDTQYF
TGTGCCAGCAGCTTAATTCCCCAAAGACTAGCGGGAACCACAGATACGCAGTATTTT
>.|.|TRBV5-6|TRBJ1-6
CASSLGLSYNSPLHF
TGTGCCAGCAGCTTGGGGTTGTCCTATAATTCACCCCTCCACTTT
>TRBD1|.|TRBV7-6|TRBJ1-1
CASLLLDRGWTEAFF
TGTGCCAGCCTCCTATTAGACAGGGGATGGACTGAAGCTTTCTTT
>.|.|TRBV7-3|TRBJ2-1
CASSSGWRSNEQFF
TGTGCCAGCAGCTCGGGATGGAGAAGCAATGAGCAGTTCTTC
>TRBD1|.|TRBV7-2|TRBJ2-5
CASSLRARGWETQYF
TGTGCCAGCAGCTTACGGGCCAGGGGGTGGGAGACCCAGTACTTC
>TRBD2|.|TRBV11-2|TRBJ2-1
CASSSRLAEGSNEQFF
TGTGCCAGCAGCTCTCGACTAGCGGAAGGGAGCAATGAGCAGTTCTTC
>.|.|TRBV5-4|TRBJ2-3
CASTPGYGATQYF
TGTGCCAGCACCCCCGGGTACGGAGCTACGCAGTATTTT
>TRBD1|.|TRBV10-2|TRBJ1-1
CASSESDRLSPHPFF
TGCGCCAGCAGTGAGTCGGACAGGTTAAGTCCCCATCCTTTCTTT
>TRBD2|.|TRBV6-5|TRBJ2-7
CASGQGTSGAYEQYF
TGTGCCAGCGGCCAAGGGACTAGCGGAGCCTACGAGCAGTACTTC
>.|.|TRBV11-1|TRBJ2-1
CASSSGLSSYNEQFF
TGTGCCAGCAGCTCCGGGCTTAGCTCCTACAATGAGCAGTTCTTC
>TRBD1|once|TRBV28|TRBJ1-2
CASSLRSTGGAVYGYTF
TGTGCCAGCAGTCTTAGGTCGACAGGGGGCGCCGTCTATGGCTACACCTTC
>TRBD2|.|TRBV4-3|TRBJ2-4
CASSQDWTSGIVKNIQYF
TGCGCCAGCAGCCAAGATTGGACTAGCGGGATCGTCAAAAACATTCAGTACTTC
>TRBD1|.|TRBV7-2|TRBJ1-2
CASSLGGTAAAYGYTF
TGTGCCAGCAGCTTAGGTGGGACAGCCGCAGCCTATGGCTACACCTTC
>.|.|TRBV25-1|TRBJ1-1
CASSEVGVSEAFF
TGTGCCAGCAGTGAAGTAGGAGTTTCTGAAGCTTTCTTT
>.|.|TRBV4-2|TRBJ2-1
CASSQERASAGANYNEQFF
TGTGCCAGCAGCCAAGAGAGGGCCTCGGCCGGGGCAAACTACAATGAGCAGTTCTTC
>TRBD1|few|TRBV6-4|TRBJ1-2
CASSESPGQGYGYTF
TGTGCCAGCAGTGAAAGCCCGGGACAGGGCTATGGCTACACCTTC
>TRBD1|.|TRBV5-8|TRBJ2-7
CASSSDRTYEQYF
TGTGCCAGCAGCTCGGACAGGACCTACGAGCAGTACTTC
>.|.|TRBV7-6|TRBJ2-7
CASSSRGYEQYF
TGTGCCAGCAGCTCCCGGGGGTACGAGCAGTACTTC
>.|.|TRBV28|TRBJ1-1
CASSLATPGVAFF
TGTGCCAGCAGTTTGGCGACCCCGGGGGTAGCTTTCTTT
>.|.|TRBV9|TRBJ1-2
CASSVVSGGQNYGYTF
TGTGCCAGCAGCGTAGTGTCGGGGGGCCAAAACTATGGCTACACCTTC
>.|.|TRBV30|TRBJ1-1
CAWSAFNTEAFF
TGTGCCTGGAGTGCCTTTAACACTGAAGCTTTCTTT
>TRBD2|.|TRBV11-2|TRBJ2-1
CASSSSGLAGVEQFF
TGTGCCAGCAGCTCATCCGGACTAGCGGGAGTTGAGCAGTTCTTC
>.|.|TRBV25-1|TRBJ1-1
CASSSGGVTEAFF
TGTGCCAGCAGTTCGGGCGGGGTTACTGAAGCTTTCTTT
>.|.|TRBV30|TRBJ1-5
CAWRDAGRSNQPQHF
TGTGCCTGGAGGGACGCGGGGCGAAGCAATCAGCCCCAGCATTTT
>.|.|TRBV5-6|TRBJ2-7
CASSLVSYEQYF
TGTGCCAGCAGCTTGGTTTCTTATGAGCAGTACTTC
>TRBD1|.|TRBV19|TRBJ2-1
CASSMGQGALYNEQFF
TGTGCCAGTAGTATGGGGCAGGGGGCTCTCTACAATGAGCAGTTCTTC
>.|once|TRBV19|TRBJ2-3
CASSTQPGGGEDTQYF
TGTGCCAGTAGTACCCAACCTGGAGGGGGCGAGGATACGCAGTATTTT
>.|.|TRBV6-6|TRBJ1-2
CASSSIDSLRRATF
TGTGCCAGCAGTTCCATAGACAGCTTACGACGCGCCACCTTC
>TRBD2|once|TRBV9|TRBJ2-1
CASSVSGSPHNEQFF
TGTGCCAGCAGCGTTAGCGGGAGTCCCCACAATGAGCAGTTCTTC
>TRBD1|.|TRBV7-2|TRBJ1-2
CASSFTRRDRVWNYGYTF
TGTGCCAGCAGCTTTACGAGACGCGACAGGGTATGGAACTATGGCTACACCTTC
>TRBD2|.|TRBV29-1|TRBJ2-3
CSVDPIAGGLDTQYF
TGCAGCGTTGACCCAATAGCGGGGGGGCTAGATACGCAGTATTTT